This T cell receptor (beta chain) was profiled in a study of post-analysis software for immune sequencing data. At the level of the study: The courses of disease that were included comprised relapsing-remitting, secondary progressive and progressive-relapsing multiple sclerosis. Regarding the study as a whole: Batch-mates among the samples co-clustered strongly by F measure. Elevated frequency relative to controls characterized four or five TRBV segments in patients, TRBV5-6, TRBV5-1 and TRBV20-1 among them. There was significantly lower normalized Chao1 diversity in multiple sclerosis patients than in controls.

Carried by the TCR beta cDNA libraries were unique molecular identifiers. Once roughly 1 to 10 million T cells were used, roughly 0.5 million cDNA molecules resulted. TCRdb reanalysed the PCR reads using MiXCR and keeps one entry per CDR3 protein. The repertoire holds about 810,000 distinct CDR3 sequences, with approximately 53% as singletons. Germline-derived CDR1 and CDR2 are SQVTM and ANQGSEA. V was shortened by 1 base and J by 0 bases, with 13 bases between the two germline ends. The CDR3 has 16 amino acids. To note about this clonotype: Its antigen is unknown.

The origin of this receptor is a girl aged 5 to 17 with multiple sclerosis. V is TRBV29-1 and J is TRBJ1-3; weak D call: TRBD1 (6 bases). Sample: blood. The CDR3 coding sequence is TGCAGCGTTGAAGTACGAGGGACACCCTCTGGAAACACCATATATTTT. Translating gives CSVEVRGTPSGNTIYF.